Each of the 29 T cell receptor beta chains below was sequenced from the same sample in a study of blood T cell repertoires in COVID-19. Only in-frame clones appear in the TCRdb table, and some are missing; sequencing was by immunoSEQ multiplex PCR. The repertoire has about 280,000 clones, 90% of them found once; the top ten carry approximately 1.5%. Sample: PBMCs or T cells enriched from blood (not recorded which). The receptor set was obtained from a woman younger than 35 with acute COVID-19.

V usage is TRBV6-1 and J usage is TRBJ2-1; 12 nucleotides line up with TRBD2. The CDR3 has 19 residues. Germline lookup yields CDR1 MNHNS and CDR2 SASEGT. After removal of 2 bases from V and 2 bases from J, the junction contained 10 bases not matched to a gene. DNA of the CDR3: TGTGCCAGCAGTGAAAGTGGGCTAGCGGGAGGGCCCCCCTACAATGAGCAGTTCTTC. It specifies CASSESGLAGGPPYNEQFF.

The chain has TRBV10-3 and TRBJ2-4; 9 bases line up with TRBD2. V lost 0 bases and J lost 7; bases outside the gene matches: 7. This CDR3 has 16 residues. Germline CDR1 and CDR2: ENHRY and SYGVKD. This CDR3 is CAISESTSGGSNIQYF. CDR3 in DNA: TGTGCCATCAGTGAGTCGACTAGCGGTGGTTCGAACATTCAGTACTTC.

The J gene is TRBJ1-2, the V gene TRBV28; D remains ambiguous. The V end lost 2 bases, the J end lost 6 bases, and 13 bases lay between the germline ends. The germline V gene has CDR1 MDHEN and CDR2 SYDVKM. CDR3 length: 14 amino acids. CDR3 sequence reads: CASSLVIGRDGYTF. DNA of the CDR3: TGTGCCAGCAGTTTAGTTATTGGGAGGGATGGCTACACCTTC.

This clone has more than one count but fewer than ten. This chain connects TRBV6-1 to TRBJ1-2, with TRBD1 matching 7 bases. With V trimmed by 0 bases and J by 4 bases, 5 bases remained unmatched. This CDR3 region has 15 residues. Germline CDR1 reads MNHNS; CDR2 reads SASEGT. Written as DNA, the CDR3 is TGTGCCAGCAGTGAAGCAGACAGGGCCGGCTATGGCTACACCTTC. Translation gives CASSEADRAGYGYTF.

The chain uses TRBV21-1 and TRBJ2-7; TRBD1, the D gene given by the table, was not confirmed from the DNA. TRBV21-1 is a documented pseudogene. This CDR3 is 16 amino acids long. CDR3 sequence: CASSTRLESAGAEQYF. The CDR3 DNA is TGTGCCAGCAGCACCCGGCTTGAATCGGCAGGGGCCGAGCAGTACTTC.

V gene TRBV4-3 combines with J gene TRBJ1-6; D gene ambiguous. CDR1 is LGHNA and CDR2 is YSLEER in the germline V gene. V dropped 1 base and J dropped 5 bases, with 9 bases sitting between them. The CDR3 runs to 15 residues. The CDR3 loop reads CASSQGVQDNSPLHF. As DNA, the CDR3 is TGCGCCAGCAGCCAAGGCGTCCAAGATAATTCACCCCTCCACTTT.

The chain joins TRBV11-2 to TRBJ2-3; TRBD2 agrees at 8 bases. The germline V gene has CDR1 SGHAT and CDR2 FQNNGV. The CDR3 is 16 amino acids. With V trimmed by 1 base and J by 3 bases, 6 bases remained unmatched. The DNA for the CDR3 is TGTGCCAGCAGCTTAGTTAGCGGGGCAATTACAGATACGCAGTATTTT. This gives the protein CASSLVSGAITDTQYF. Filled out from reference TRBV11-2 and TRBJ2-3, the complete variable domain reads EAGVAQSPRYKIIEKRQSVAFWCNPISGHATLYWYQQILGQGPKLLIQFQNNGVVDDSQLPKDRFSAERLKGVDSTLKIQPAKLEDSAVYLCASSLVSGAITDTQYFGPGTRLTVL.

The genes are TRBV5-1 and TRBJ2-7, with a tentative D call TRBD2 (5 bases). Germline CDR1 SGHRS, CDR2 YFSETQ. V was clipped by 1 base and J by 2 bases, with 7 bases between them. CDR3 length: 13 residues. The CDR3 bases are TGCGCCAGCAGCTTGTTTAGCGCCTACGAGCAGTACTTC. Translated: CASSLFSAYEQYF. The variable domain in full, completed from reference TRBV5-1 and TRBJ2-7, reads KAGVTQTPRYLIKTRGQQVTLSCSPISGHRSVSWYQQTPGQGLQFLFEYFSETQRNKGNFPGRFSGRQFSNSRSEMNVSTLELGDSALYLCASSLFSAYEQYFGPGTRLTVT.

The rearrangement uses TRBV7-3 and TRBJ2-1; no definite D call. V lost 4 bases and J 9 bases, leaving 13 bases between the germline ends. CDR3 length: 13 amino acids. CDR1 and CDR2 from the germline V gene are SGHTA and FQGTGA. The CDR3 nucleotides are TGTGCCAGCAGCTCCGGTGGTAATACTGAGCAGTTCTTC. Translated, it gives CASSSGGNTEQFF.

The J gene is TRBJ2-5, the V gene TRBV27; D perhaps matches TRBD2 (6 bases). Germline V gene data show CDR1 as MNHEY and CDR2 as SMNVEV (reference sequence). CDR3 size: 13 residues. The V end was cut by 3 bases, the J end by 9 bases, with 14 bases between. In nucleotides, the CDR3 is TGTGCCAGCAGTTTGGGTAGGAGGGAGTCCCAGTACTTC. It yields the protein CASSLGRRESQYF.

The rearrangement joins TRBV7-3 to TRBJ2-1, with D tentatively TRBD1 (5 bases). The V end was cut by 3 bases, the J end by 0 bases, with 9 bases between. There are 15 residues in the CDR3. Germline CDR1 reads SGHTA; CDR2 reads FQGTGA. CDR3 amino acids: CASSFGATSYNEQFF. The DNA for the CDR3 is TGTGCCAGCAGCTTTGGGGCGACCTCCTACAATGAGCAGTTCTTC. Filled out from reference TRBV7-3 and TRBJ2-1, the complete variable domain reads GAGVSQTPSNKVTEKGKYVELRCDPISGHTALYWYRQSLGQGPEFLIYFQGTGAADDSGLPNDRFFAVRPEGSVSTLKIQRTERGDSAVYLCASSFGATSYNEQFFGPGTRLTVL.

This chain connects TRBV11-3 to TRBJ2-1, with unresolved D. Trimming shortened V by 5 bases and J by 9 bases, and 11 bases separated the two germline ends. The CDR3 has 12 amino acids. Germline-derived CDR1 and CDR2 are SGHNT and YENEEA. The CDR3 spells CASSERRGEQFF. Written as DNA, the CDR3 is TGTGCCAGCAGCGAAAGGAGAGGTGAGCAGTTCTTC. The whole variable domain, remainder taken from reference TRBV11-3 and TRBJ2-1, is EAGVVQSPRYKIIEKKQPVAFWCNPISGHNTLYWYLQNLGQGPELLIRYENEEAVDDSQLPKDRFSAERLKGVDSTLKIQPAELGDSAVYLCASSERRGEQFFGPGTRLTVL.

This chain uses TRBV15 with TRBJ2-2; 12 nucleotides line up with TRBD2. The CDR3 has 18 amino acids. V dropped 1 base and J dropped 3; count of bases not matched to a gene: 6. The germline CDR1 and CDR2 sequences are LNHNV and YYDKDF (reference sequence). The CDR3 DNA sequence: TGTGCCACCAGCAGAGTAGGACTAGCGGGACCCGACACCGGGGAGCTGTTTTTT. Translating gives CATSRVGLAGPDTGELFF.

A word on this clone: Other DNA sequences in the same sample also yield this CDR3. This chain joins TRBV18 and TRBJ1-5; 8 bases are shared with TRBD1. J gave up 4 bases and V 3 bases, and 2 bases lay outside the gene matches. Looked up from germline, CDR1 is KGHSH and CDR2 is LQKENI. The length of the CDR3 is 14 residues. The DNA for the CDR3 is TGTGCCAGCTCACCCGGACAGGGAAATCAGCCCCAGCATTTT. This translates into CASSPGQGNQPQHF.

The chain employs TRBV28 and TRBJ2-7, with 15 bases that match TRBD2. Germline V gene sequence: CDR1 MDHEN, CDR2 SYDVKM. The junction had 6 bases not matched to a gene; V was cut back by 1 base and J by 5 bases. The CDR3 totals 17 residues. Here the CDR3 DNA reads TGTGCCAGCAGTTTATTAAGCTGGACTAGCGGGAGGGACGAGCAGTACTTC. Its translation is CASSLLSWTSGRDEQYF.

The chain is built from TRBV4-3 and TRBJ2-7, with D tentatively TRBD1 (5 bases). V was pared by 1 base and J by 5 bases, with 9 bases between. The CDR3 runs to 13 residues. Germline values: CDR1 LGHNA, CDR2 YSLEER. This CDR3 reads CASSQGTRDEQYF. The CDR3 DNA follows: TGCGCCAGCAGCCAAGGGACCAGGGACGAGCAGTACTTC.

The chain joins TRBV6-2 or TRBV6-3 to TRBJ2-1; 7 bases are shared with TRBD2. Unmatched junction bases numbered 13, after V lost 4 bases and J lost 7 bases. CDR1 MNHEY and CDR2 SVGEGT come from the germline V gene. The CDR3 contains 16 residues. CDR3 in amino acids: CASSSPLMGGPNEQFF. The DNA of the CDR3 is TGTGCCAGCAGTTCCCCTCTTATGGGAGGGCCGAATGAGCAGTTCTTC.

The chain carries TRBV19 and TRBJ2-1; 12 bases fit TRBD2. Germline CDR1 reads LNHDA; CDR2 reads SQIVND (reference sequence). The CDR3 totals 17 residues. J gave up 8 bases and V 3 bases, and 11 bases lay outside the gene matches. The DNA of the CDR3 is TGTGCCAGTAGTATTCTCCTAGCGGGAGGGCCAGAAGATGAGCAGTTCTTC. This encodes CASSILLAGGPEDEQFF.

The chain links TRBV19 to TRBJ2-1, with 12 bases fitting TRBD2. The V gene end was trimmed by 7 bases and the J gene end by 0 bases; junction bases not matched to a gene: 19. Germline lookup yields CDR1 LNHDA and CDR2 SQIVND (reference sequence). This CDR3 contains 21 residues. CDR3 residues: CASTLLAGGLMSIPSYNEQFF. DNA of the CDR3: TGTGCCAGTACCCTCCTAGCGGGAGGGCTGATGTCGATTCCCTCCTACAATGAGCAGTTCTTC.

The J gene is TRBJ2-7, the V gene TRBV6-1; tentatively, D is TRBD1 (6 bases). CDR1 is MNHNS and CDR2 is SASEGT in the germline V gene. The V gene lost 2 bases and the J gene lost 3 bases, with 14 bases spanning the gap. The CDR3 loop spans 15 amino acids. CDR3 residues: CASSESGTGHYEQYF. The DNA for the CDR3 is TGTGCCAGCAGTGAATCGGGGACGGGACACTACGAGCAGTACTTC.

The chain carries TRBV4-1 and TRBJ2-7; D remains ambiguous. Germline-derived CDR1 and CDR2 are MGHRA and YSYEKL. This CDR3 comprises 15 residues. Trimming shortened V by 1 base and J by 1 base, and 11 bases separated the two germline ends. The DNA for the CDR3 is TGCGCCAGCAGCCAAGGCTCGGCGGTATCCTACGAGCAGTACTTC. Translation: CASSQGSAVSYEQYF.

V gene TRBV28 combines with J gene TRBJ2-3; possibly TRBD2 for D (5 bases). This CDR3 region has 14 residues. V lost 7 bases and J lost 1, with 12 bases in between. Germline V gene sequence: CDR1 MDHEN, CDR2 SYDVKM. The DNA of the CDR3 is TGTGCCAGCATAGCTAGCCAGGGCACAGATACGCAGTATTTT. This codes for CASIASQGTDTQYF.

V gene TRBV4-1 combines with J gene TRBJ1-6; TRBD1 matches at 12 bases. Per germline, CDR1 MGHRA and CDR2 YSYEKL. V was pared by 4 bases and J by 7 bases, with 11 bases of the junction left unmatched. This CDR3 spans 18 amino acids. CDR3 sequence reads: CASSLGQGAGHGNSPLHF. CDR3 sequence (DNA): TGCGCCAGCAGCCTGGGACAGGGGGCGGGACACGGGAATTCACCCCTCCACTTT.

The chain has TRBV13 and TRBJ2-7; D call uncertain. The length of the CDR3 is 14 residues. CDR1 and CDR2 (germline): PRHDT, FYEKMQ (reference sequence). V gave up 5 bases and J gave up 3 bases, with 14 bases separating them. The DNA of the CDR3 is TGTGCCAGCAGCACCGCAAGCTCCCTCTACGAGCAGTACTTC. Its translation is CASSTASSLYEQYF.

The chain is built from TRBV27 and TRBJ2-2; D is perhaps TRBD2 (6 bases). There are 13 residues in the CDR3. Trimming removed 7 bases from V and 5 bases from J, with 11 bases in between. CDR1 MNHEY and CDR2 SMNVEV come from the germline V gene (reference sequence). CDR3 DNA sequence: TGTGCCAGCACCAAAAGCGGGACCGGGGAGCTGTTTTTT. Protein product: CASTKSGTGELFF.

The chain uses TRBV7-3 and TRBJ2-3, with D possibly TRBD2 on 5 matching bases. The V end lost 6 bases, the J end lost 5 bases, and 12 bases lay between the germline ends. Germline assignment: CDR1 SGHTA and CDR2 FQGTGA. CDR3 size: 13 residues. The CDR3 loop reads CASSREIGDTQYF. CDR3 nucleotides: TGTGCCAGCAGTCGGGAAATTGGAGATACGCAGTATTTT.

V and J are TRBV18 and TRBJ1-1; D may be TRBD1 (5 bases). Per germline, CDR1 KGHSH and CDR2 LQKENI. This CDR3 has 14 residues. V was clipped by 6 bases and J by 4 bases, with 15 bases between them. CDR3 DNA: TGTGCCAGCTCTCACAGTGGGGGGGGCACTGAAGCTTTCTTT. As protein: CASSHSGGGTEAFF.

The chain combines TRBV7-9 with TRBJ1-2, with a possible D match to TRBD1 (6 bases). Between the trimmed V and J ends, which lost 0 bases and 3 bases, there was a span of 17 bases. From germline, CDR1 is SEHNR and CDR2 FQNEAQ (reference sequence). This CDR3 comprises 17 residues. The CDR3 bases are TGTGCCAGCAGCTTAGCACAGGGAGGGAACCCCTACTATGGCTACACCTTC. Protein product: CASSLAQGGNPYYGYTF.

This clone was counted between two and nine times. The genes are TRBV7-6 and TRBJ1-1; TRBD1 matches 9 bases. This CDR3 region has 18 residues. V dropped 6 bases and J dropped 3; count of bases not matched to a gene: 17. The germline V gene has CDR1 SGHVS and CDR2 FNYEAQ. Here the CDR3 reads CASSKRTGERRYHTEAFF. The CDR3 DNA sequence: TGTGCCAGCAGTAAGAGGACAGGGGAAAGGAGGTATCACACTGAAGCTTTCTTT.